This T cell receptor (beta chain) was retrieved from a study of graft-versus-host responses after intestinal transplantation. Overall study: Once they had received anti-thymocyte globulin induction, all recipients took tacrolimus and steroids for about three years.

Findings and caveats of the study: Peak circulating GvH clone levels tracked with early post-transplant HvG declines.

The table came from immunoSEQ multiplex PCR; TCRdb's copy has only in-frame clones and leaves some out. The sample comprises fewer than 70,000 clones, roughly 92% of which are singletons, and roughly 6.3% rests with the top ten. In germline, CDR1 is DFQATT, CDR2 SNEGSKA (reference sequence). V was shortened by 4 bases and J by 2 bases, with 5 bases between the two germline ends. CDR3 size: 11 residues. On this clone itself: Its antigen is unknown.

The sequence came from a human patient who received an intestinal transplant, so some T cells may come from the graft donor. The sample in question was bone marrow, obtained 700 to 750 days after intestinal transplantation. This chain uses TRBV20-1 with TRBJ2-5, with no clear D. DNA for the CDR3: TGCAGTGCTAACTCGCAAGAGACCCAGTACTTC. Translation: CSANSQETQYF.